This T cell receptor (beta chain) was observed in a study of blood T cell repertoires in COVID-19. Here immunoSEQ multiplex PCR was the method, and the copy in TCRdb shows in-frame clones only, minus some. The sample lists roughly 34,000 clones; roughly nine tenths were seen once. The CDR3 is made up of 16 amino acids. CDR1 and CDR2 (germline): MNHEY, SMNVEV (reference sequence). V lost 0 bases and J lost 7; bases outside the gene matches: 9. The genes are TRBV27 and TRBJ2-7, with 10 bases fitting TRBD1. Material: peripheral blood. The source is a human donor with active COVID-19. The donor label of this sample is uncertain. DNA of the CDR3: TGTGCCAGCAGTTTATCGTCAGGGACAGGGGCACGAGAGCAGTACTTC. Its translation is CASSLSSGTGAREQYF.